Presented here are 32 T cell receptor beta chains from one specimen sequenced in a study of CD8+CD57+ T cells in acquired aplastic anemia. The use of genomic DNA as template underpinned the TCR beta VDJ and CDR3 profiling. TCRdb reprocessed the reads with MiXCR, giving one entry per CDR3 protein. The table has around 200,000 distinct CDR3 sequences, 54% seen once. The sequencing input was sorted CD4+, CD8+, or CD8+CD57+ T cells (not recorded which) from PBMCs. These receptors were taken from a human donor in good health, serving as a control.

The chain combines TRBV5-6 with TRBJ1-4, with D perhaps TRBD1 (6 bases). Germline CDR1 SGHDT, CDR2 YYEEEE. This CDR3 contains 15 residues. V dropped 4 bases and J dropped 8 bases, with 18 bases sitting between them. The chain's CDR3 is CASSVDPGGREKLFF. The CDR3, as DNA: TGTGCCAGCAGCGTAGACCCGGGGGGGCGCGAAAAACTGTTTTTT.

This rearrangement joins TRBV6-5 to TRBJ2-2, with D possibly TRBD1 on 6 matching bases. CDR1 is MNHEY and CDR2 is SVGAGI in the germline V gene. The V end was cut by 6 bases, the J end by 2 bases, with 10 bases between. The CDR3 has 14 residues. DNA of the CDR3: TGTGCCAGCAGACCGGGACAAAACACCGGGGAGCTGTTTTTT. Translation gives CASRPGQNTGELFF.

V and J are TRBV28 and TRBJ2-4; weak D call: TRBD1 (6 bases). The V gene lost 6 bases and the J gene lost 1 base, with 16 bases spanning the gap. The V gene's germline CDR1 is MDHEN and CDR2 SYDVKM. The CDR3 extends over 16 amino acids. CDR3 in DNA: TGTGCCAGCAGCACCGACGCCAGGGGTGCCAAAAACATTCAGTACTTC. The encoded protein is CASSTDARGAKNIQYF.

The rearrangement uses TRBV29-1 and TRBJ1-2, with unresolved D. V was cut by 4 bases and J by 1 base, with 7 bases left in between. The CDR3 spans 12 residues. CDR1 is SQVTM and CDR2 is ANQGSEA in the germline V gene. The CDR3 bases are TGCAGCGTTGTACACGGTAACTATGGCTACACCTTC. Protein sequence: CSVVHGNYGYTF. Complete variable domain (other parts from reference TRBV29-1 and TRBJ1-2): SAVISQKPSRDICQRGTSLTIQCQVDSQVTMMFWYRQQPGQSLTLIATANQGSEATYESGFVIDKFPISRPNLTFSTLTVSNMSPEDSSIYLCSVVHGNYGYTFGSGTRLTVV.

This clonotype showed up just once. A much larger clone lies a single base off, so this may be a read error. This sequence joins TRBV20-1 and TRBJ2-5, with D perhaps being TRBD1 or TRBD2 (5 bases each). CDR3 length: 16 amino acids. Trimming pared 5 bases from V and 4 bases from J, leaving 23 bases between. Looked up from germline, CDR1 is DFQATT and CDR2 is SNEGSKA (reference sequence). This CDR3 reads CSARRGSAGLGETQYF. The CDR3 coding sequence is TGCAGTGCTCGACGGGGATCTGCAGGGTTGGGAGAGACCCAGTACTTC.

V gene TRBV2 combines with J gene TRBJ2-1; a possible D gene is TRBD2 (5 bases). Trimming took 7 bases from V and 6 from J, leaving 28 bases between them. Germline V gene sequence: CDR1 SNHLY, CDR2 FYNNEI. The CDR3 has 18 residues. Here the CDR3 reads CASNPRASGLRGSNEQFF. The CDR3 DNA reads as TGTGCCAGCAACCCCCGAGCTAGTGGTTTACGAGGGAGCAATGAGCAGTTCTTC. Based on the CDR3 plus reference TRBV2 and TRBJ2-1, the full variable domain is EPEVTQTPSHQVTQMGQEVILRCVPISNHLYFYWYRQILGQKVEFLVSFYNNEISEKSEIFDDQFSVERPDGSNFTLKIRSTKLEDSAMYFCASNPRASGLRGSNEQFFGPGTRLTVL.

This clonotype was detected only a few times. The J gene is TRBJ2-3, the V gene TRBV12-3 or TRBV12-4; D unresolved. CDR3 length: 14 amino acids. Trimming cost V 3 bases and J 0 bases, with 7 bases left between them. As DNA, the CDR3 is TGTGCCAGCAGTTTGGCCAGTAGCACAGATACGCAGTATTTT. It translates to CASSLASSTDTQYF.

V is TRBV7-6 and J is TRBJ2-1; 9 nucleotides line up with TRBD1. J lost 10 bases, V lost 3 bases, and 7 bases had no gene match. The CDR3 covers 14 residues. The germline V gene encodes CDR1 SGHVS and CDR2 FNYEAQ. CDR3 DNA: TGTGCCAGCAGCTTGGGACAGGGTGCGGGCGAGCAGTTCTTC. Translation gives CASSLGQGAGEQFF.

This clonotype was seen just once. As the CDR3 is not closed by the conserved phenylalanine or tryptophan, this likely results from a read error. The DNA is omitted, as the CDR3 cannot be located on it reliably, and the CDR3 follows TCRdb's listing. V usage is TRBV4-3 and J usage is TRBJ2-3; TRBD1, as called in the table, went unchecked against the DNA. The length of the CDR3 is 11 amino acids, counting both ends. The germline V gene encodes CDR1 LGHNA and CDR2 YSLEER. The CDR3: CASSRDRGRVV.

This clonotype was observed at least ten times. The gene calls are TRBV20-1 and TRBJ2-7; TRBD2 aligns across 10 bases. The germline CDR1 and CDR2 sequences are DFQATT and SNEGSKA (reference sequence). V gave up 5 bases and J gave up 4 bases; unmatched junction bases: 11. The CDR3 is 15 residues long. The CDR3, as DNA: TGCAGTGCTCGATCGCCGGGACTAGCGTCTTACGAGCAGTACTTC. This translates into CSARSPGLASYEQYF.

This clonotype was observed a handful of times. CDR3 coding DNA: TGCAGTGCTACCCCAGTACCAGGGGGGAACTATGGCTACACCTTC. This translates into CSATPVPGGNYGYTF. The chain links TRBV20-1 to TRBJ1-2; the match to TRBD1 covers 7 bases. Germline CDR1 is DFQATT and CDR2 is SNEGSKA (reference sequence). V lost 4 bases, J lost 2 bases, and 10 bases stayed unmatched. CDR3 length: 15 residues.

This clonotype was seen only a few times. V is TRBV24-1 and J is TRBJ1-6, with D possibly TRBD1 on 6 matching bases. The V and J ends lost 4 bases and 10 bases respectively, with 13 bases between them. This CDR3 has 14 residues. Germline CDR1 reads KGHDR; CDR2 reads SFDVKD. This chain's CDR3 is CATSEGHMRSPLHF. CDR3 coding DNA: TGTGCCACCAGTGAGGGACATATGCGGTCACCCCTCCACTTT.

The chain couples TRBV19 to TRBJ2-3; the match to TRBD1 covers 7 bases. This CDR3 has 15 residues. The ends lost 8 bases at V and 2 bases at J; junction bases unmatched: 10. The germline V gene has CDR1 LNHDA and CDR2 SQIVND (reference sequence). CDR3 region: CASARGRAHTDTQYF. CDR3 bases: TGTGCCAGTGCTAGGGGGCGAGCCCACACAGATACGCAGTATTTT. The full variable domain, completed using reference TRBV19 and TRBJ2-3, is DGGITQSPKYLFRKEGQNVTLSCEQNLNHDAMYWYRQDPGQGLRLIYYSQIVNDFQKGDIAEGYSVSREKKESFPLTVTSAQKNPTAFYLCASARGRAHTDTQYFGPGTRLTVL.

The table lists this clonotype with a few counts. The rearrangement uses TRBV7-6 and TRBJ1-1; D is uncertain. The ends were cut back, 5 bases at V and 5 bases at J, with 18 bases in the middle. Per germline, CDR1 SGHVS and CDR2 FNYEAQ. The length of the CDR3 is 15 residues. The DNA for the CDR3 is TGTGCCAGCAGCGCCAGCAGCCTGGGGAGGACTGAAGCTTTCTTT. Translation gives CASSASSLGRTEAFF.

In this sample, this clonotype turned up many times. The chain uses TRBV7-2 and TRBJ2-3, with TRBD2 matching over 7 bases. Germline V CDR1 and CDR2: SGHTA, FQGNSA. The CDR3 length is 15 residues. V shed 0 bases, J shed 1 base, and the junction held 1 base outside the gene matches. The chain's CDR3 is CASSLAGLGTDTQYF. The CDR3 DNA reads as TGTGCCAGCAGCTTAGCTGGACTAGGCACAGATACGCAGTATTTT.

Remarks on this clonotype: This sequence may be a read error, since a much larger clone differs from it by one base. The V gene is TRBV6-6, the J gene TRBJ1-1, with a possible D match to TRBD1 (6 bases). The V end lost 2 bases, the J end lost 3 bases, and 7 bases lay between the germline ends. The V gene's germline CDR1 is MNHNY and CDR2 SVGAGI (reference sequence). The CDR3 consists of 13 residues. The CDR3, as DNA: TGTGCCAGCAGTTACAGGGGGGACACTGAAGCTTTCTTT. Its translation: CASSYRGDTEAFF.

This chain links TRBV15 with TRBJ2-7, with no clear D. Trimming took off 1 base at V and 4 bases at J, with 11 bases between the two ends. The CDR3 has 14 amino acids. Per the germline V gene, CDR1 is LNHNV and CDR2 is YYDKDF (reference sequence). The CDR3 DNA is TGTGCCACCAGCAGAGTCAGAACTCCTTACGAGCAGTACTTC. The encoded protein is CATSRVRTPYEQYF.

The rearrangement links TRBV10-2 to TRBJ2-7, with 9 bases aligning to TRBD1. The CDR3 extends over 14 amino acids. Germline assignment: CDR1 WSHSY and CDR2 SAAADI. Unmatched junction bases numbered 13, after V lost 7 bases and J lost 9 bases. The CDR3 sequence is CASNAGTGLAWQYF. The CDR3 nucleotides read TGCGCCAGCAACGCCGGGACAGGGCTAGCGTGGCAGTACTTC.

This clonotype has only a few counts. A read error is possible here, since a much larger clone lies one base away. As DNA, the CDR3 is TGCGCCAGCGGCCCTACCGGGACTCCAACGGGCAATGAGCAGTTCTTC. Translation: CASGPTGTPTGNEQFF. V is TRBV5-1 and J is TRBJ2-1; tentatively, D is TRBD2 (6 bases). CDR3 length: 16 residues. From germline, CDR1 is SGHRS and CDR2 YFSETQ. V was shortened by 7 bases and J by 6 bases, with 23 bases between the two germline ends.

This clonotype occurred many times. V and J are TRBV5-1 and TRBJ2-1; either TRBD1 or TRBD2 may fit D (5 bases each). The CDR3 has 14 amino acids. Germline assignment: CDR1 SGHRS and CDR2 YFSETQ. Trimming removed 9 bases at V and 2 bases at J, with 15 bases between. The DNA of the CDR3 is TGCGCCACCGCCGGTGGGACCGCCTACAATGAGCAGTTCTTC. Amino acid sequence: CATAGGTAYNEQFF. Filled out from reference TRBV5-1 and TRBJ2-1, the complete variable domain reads KAGVTQTPRYLIKTRGQQVTLSCSPISGHRSVSWYQQTPGQGLQFLFEYFSETQRNKGNFPGRFSGRQFSNSRSEMNVSTLELGDSALYLCATAGGTAYNEQFFGPGTRLTVL.

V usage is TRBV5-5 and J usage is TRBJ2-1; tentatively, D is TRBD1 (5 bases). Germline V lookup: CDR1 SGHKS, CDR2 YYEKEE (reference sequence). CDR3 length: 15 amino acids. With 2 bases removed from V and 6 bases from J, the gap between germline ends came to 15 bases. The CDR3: CASSLASGLGNEQFF. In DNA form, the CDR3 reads TGTGCCAGCAGCTTAGCGTCAGGGCTGGGCAATGAGCAGTTCTTC.

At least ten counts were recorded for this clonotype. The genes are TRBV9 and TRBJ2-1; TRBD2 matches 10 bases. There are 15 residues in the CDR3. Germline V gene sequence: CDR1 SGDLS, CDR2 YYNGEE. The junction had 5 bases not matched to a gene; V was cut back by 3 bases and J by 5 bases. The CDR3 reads CASSDGTSENNEQFF. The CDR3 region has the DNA TGTGCCAGCAGCGACGGGACTAGCGAAAACAATGAGCAGTTCTTC.

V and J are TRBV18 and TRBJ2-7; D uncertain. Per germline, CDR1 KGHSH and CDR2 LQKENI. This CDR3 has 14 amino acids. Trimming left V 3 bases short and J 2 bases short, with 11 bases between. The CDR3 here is CASSPKADPYEQYF. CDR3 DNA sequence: TGTGCCAGCTCACCTAAGGCGGATCCCTACGAGCAGTACTTC.

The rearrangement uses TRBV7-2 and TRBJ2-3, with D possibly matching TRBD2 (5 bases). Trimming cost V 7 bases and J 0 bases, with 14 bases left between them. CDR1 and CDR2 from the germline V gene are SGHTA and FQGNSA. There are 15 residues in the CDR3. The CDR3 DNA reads TGTGCCAGCACCTCAAGCGGAACCAGCACAGATACGCAGTATTTT. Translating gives CASTSSGTSTDTQYF.

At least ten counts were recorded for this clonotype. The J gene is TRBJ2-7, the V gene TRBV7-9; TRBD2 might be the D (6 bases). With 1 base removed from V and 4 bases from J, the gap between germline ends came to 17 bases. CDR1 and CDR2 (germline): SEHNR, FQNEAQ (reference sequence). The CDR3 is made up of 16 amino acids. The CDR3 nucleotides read TGTGCCAGCAGCTTAGTCGGGGGAAGGATCGCATACGAGCAGTACTTC. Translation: CASSLVGGRIAYEQYF. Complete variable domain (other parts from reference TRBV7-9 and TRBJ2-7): DTGVSQNPRHKITKRGQNVTFRCDPISEHNRLYWYRQTLGQGPEFLTYFQNEAQLEKSRLLSDRFSAERPKGSFSTLEIQRTEQGDSAMYLCASSLVGGRIAYEQYFGPGTRLTVT.

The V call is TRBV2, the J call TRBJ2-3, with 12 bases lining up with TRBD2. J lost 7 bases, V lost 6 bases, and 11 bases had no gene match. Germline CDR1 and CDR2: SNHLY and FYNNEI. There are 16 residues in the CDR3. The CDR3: CASRDPGTSGSYTQYF. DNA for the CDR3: TGTGCCAGCAGAGATCCCGGGACTAGCGGGTCGTATACGCAGTATTTT.

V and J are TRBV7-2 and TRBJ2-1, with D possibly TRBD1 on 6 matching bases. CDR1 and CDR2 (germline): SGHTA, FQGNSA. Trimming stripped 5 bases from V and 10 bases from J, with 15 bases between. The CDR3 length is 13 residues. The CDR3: CASSPNPGTEQFF. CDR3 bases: TGTGCCAGCAGCCCAAATCCTGGGACAGAGCAGTTCTTC.

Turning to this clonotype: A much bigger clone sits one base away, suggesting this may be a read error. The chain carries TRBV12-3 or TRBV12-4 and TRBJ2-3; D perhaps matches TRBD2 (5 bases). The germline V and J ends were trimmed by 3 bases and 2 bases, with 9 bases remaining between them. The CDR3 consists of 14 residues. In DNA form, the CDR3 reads TGTGCCAGCAGTTTTGGGAGCCCCACAGATACGCAGTATTTT. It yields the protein CASSFGSPTDTQYF.

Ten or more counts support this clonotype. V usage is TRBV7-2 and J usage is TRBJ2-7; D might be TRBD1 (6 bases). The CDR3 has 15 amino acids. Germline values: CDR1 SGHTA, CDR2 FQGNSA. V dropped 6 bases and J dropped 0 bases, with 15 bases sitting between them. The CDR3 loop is CASREGQFSSYEQYF. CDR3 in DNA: TGTGCCAGCAGGGAAGGACAGTTCAGCTCCTACGAGCAGTACTTC.

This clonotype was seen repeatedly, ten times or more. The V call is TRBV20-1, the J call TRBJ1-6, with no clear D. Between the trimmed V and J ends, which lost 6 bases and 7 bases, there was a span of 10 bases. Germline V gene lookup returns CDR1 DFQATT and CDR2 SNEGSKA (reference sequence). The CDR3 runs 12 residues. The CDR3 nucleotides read TGCAGTGCCACGGATACCAATTCACCCCTCCACTTT. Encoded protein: CSATDTNSPLHF.

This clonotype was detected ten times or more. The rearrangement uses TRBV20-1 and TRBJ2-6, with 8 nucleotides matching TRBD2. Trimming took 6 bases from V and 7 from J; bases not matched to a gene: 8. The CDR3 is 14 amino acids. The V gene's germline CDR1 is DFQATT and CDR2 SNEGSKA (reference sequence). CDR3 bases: TGCAGTGCCCGGGGGGGGCGAGGAGCCAACGTCCTGACTTTC. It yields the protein CSARGGRGANVLTF.

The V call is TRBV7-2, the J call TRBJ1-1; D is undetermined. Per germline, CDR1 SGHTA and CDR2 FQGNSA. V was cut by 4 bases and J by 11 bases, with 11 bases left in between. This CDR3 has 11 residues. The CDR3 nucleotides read TGTGCCAGCAGCTCGGGTGGGAGTGCTTTCTTT. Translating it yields CASSSGGSAFF. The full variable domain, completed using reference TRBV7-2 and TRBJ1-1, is GAGVSQSPSNKVTEKGKDVELRCDPISGHTALYWYRQSLGQGLEFLIYFQGNSAPDKSGLPSDRFSAERTGGSVSTLTIQRTQQEDSAVYLCASSSGGSAFFGQGTRLTVV.